The clone carrying this T cell receptor (beta chain) was seen many times. The record originates from a study of Graves' ophthalmopathy and Graves' hyperthyroidism. V lost 8 bases to trimming and J lost 8 bases; unmatched junction nucleotides: 5. The CDR3 contains 13 residues. CDR1 is SGHVS, CDR2 FQNEAQ, per germline. TCR beta CDR3 amplification used RNA transcripts. First-round RT-PCR relied on HTBI primers, and a second-round multiplex PCR came next. TCRdb re-called the multiplex PCR reads through MiXCR, storing one row per CDR3 protein. The sample records 150,000 or so distinct CDR3 sequences, roughly 37% being singletons.

The source is a middle-aged woman with Graves' ophthalmopathy. Material for sequencing was peripheral blood. The genes are TRBV7-8 and TRBJ1-6; 8 nucleotides align to TRBD1. CDR3 coding DNA: TGTGCCAGCCAGGGACAGGAGGATTCACCCCTCCACTTT. Amino acid sequence: CASQGQEDSPLHF.